The rows below give T cell receptor beta chains drawn from one sample of a study of blood T cells in healthy people across ages. TCRdb re-analysed the 5' RACE reads in MiXCR, keeping a single row per CDR3 protein. Here the sample spans around 800,000 distinct CDR3 sequences, more than 25% being singletons. The same data also contributed to another study, on T cells of mothers and their children.

The sample was blood. The source is a boy aged 10-17 years in good health. The CDR3 runs from the conserved cysteine through the conserved F or W. A D gene is named only where the DNA matches it firmly. Where a row states a size, it is once, few, many or the class of an expanded clone; other rows omit it.

v_gene: TRBV6-6
d_gene: NA
abundance: few
j_gene: TRBJ2-7
CDR3nt: TGTGCCAGCAGTTACAAAGGGGACCCCTCCTACGAGCAGTACTTC
CDR3aa: CASSYKGDPSYEQYF

v_gene: TRBV6-1
d_gene: NA
abundance: NA
j_gene: TRBJ2-7
CDR3nt: TGTGCCAGCAGTGAGAGGTTTGGGGGGCGAAGCGAGCAGTACTTC
CDR3aa: CASSERFGGRSEQYF

v_gene: TRBV29-1
d_gene: NA
abundance: NA
j_gene: TRBJ2-2
CDR3nt: TGCAGCGCACAAGTTAACACCGGGGAGCTGTTTTTT
CDR3aa: CSAQVNTGELFF

v_gene: TRBV7-9
d_gene: TRBD1
abundance: once
j_gene: TRBJ1-6
CDR3nt: TGTGCCAGCAGCTTGGGACAGGTCTATAATTCACCCCTCCACTTT
CDR3aa: CASSLGQVYNSPLHF

v_gene: TRBV28
d_gene: TRBD1
abundance: many
j_gene: TRBJ2-7
CDR3nt: TGTGCCAGCAGACCTCCCGGGACAGGGGCCTACGAGCAGTACTTC
CDR3aa: CASRPPGTGAYEQYF

v_gene: TRBV7-3
d_gene: NA
abundance: NA
j_gene: TRBJ2-3
CDR3nt: TGTGCCAGCAGCTCCACCGGCGGGGCAGAAGATACGCAGTATTTT
CDR3aa: CASSSTGGAEDTQYF

v_gene: TRBV6-6
d_gene: TRBD1
abundance: few
j_gene: TRBJ2-1
CDR3nt: TGTGCCAGCGCGTCAGGGGGCTCCTACAATGAGCAGTTCTTC
CDR3aa: CASASGGSYNEQFF

v_gene: TRBV29-1
d_gene: NA
abundance: NA
j_gene: TRBJ2-5
CDR3nt: TGCAGCGTTGAACGGGCGGAGACCCAGTACTTC
CDR3aa: CSVERAETQYF

v_gene: TRBV7-2
d_gene: NA
abundance: NA
j_gene: TRBJ2-7
CDR3nt: TGTGCCAGCAGCTTAGGGCCAGATCCTTTTGCCTACGAGCAGTACTTC
CDR3aa: CASSLGPDPFAYEQYF

v_gene: TRBV12-3/TRBV12-4
d_gene: NA
abundance: NA
j_gene: TRBJ1-2
CDR3nt: TGTGCCAGCAGTTTATACGAGAACTATGGCTACACCTTC
CDR3aa: CASSLYENYGYTF

v_gene: TRBV7-9
d_gene: TRBD1
abundance: NA
j_gene: TRBJ1-4
CDR3nt: TGTGCCAGCAGCTTAGGGGACAGAGCTCCGAGTGAAAAACTGTTTTTT
CDR3aa: CASSLGDRAPSEKLFF

v_gene: TRBV7-9
d_gene: NA
abundance: once
j_gene: TRBJ1-2
CDR3nt: TGTGCCAGCAGCTTAGACGGGGAAGGCTACACCTTC
CDR3aa: CASSLDGEGYTF

v_gene: TRBV7-2
d_gene: TRBD2
abundance: few
j_gene: TRBJ2-1
CDR3nt: TGTGCCAGCACCCGACTAGCTCTCAATGAGCAGTTCTTC
CDR3aa: CASTRLALNEQFF

v_gene: TRBV3-1
d_gene: NA
abundance: NA
j_gene: TRBJ2-6
CDR3nt: TGTGCCAGCAGCCAAGAGCGGGTCTCTGGGGCCAACGTCCTGACTTTC
CDR3aa: CASSQERVSGANVLTF

v_gene: TRBV12-3/TRBV12-4
d_gene: NA
abundance: NA
j_gene: TRBJ2-5
CDR3nt: TGTGCCAGCAGTTTGGGACCGGCAGGGGAGACCCAGTACTTC
CDR3aa: CASSLGPAGETQYF

v_gene: TRBV12-3/TRBV12-4
d_gene: TRBD1
abundance: few
j_gene: TRBJ1-5
CDR3nt: TGTGCCAGCAGCCCGGGACAGGGGGGGCCCCAGCATTTT
CDR3aa: CASSPGQGGPQHF

v_gene: TRBV24-1
d_gene: TRBD1
abundance: NA
j_gene: TRBJ2-5
CDR3nt: TGTGCCACCAGTGACCCACAGGGGAGAGGAGGCGAGACCCAGTACTTC
CDR3aa: CATSDPQGRGGETQYF

v_gene: TRBV10-3
d_gene: TRBD2
abundance: NA
j_gene: TRBJ2-5
CDR3nt: TGTGCCACGAGGACTAGCGGGGGGCGGCAAGAGACCCAGTACTTC
CDR3aa: CATRTSGGRQETQYF

v_gene: TRBV7-3
d_gene: NA
abundance: NA
j_gene: TRBJ2-2
CDR3nt: TGTGCCAGCAGCTTCTTCCAGGGAAAGGGCGGGGAGCTGTTTTTT
CDR3aa: CASSFFQGKGGELFF